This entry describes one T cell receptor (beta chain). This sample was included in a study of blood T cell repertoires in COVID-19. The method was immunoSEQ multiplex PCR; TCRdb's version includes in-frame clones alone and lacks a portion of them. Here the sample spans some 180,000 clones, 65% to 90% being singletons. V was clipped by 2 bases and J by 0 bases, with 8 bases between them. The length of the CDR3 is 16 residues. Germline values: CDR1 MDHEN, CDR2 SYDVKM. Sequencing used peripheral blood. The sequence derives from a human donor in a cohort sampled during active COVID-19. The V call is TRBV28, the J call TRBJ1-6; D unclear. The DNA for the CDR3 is TGTGCCAGCAGTTTAGCGGGGAGCTCCTATAATTCACCCCTCCACTTT. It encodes CASSLAGSSYNSPLHF.